This T cell receptor beta chain was observed in a study of T cells in women clearing cervical HPV infection. On the study more broadly: Case blood was drawn when the lesion was first found; control blood after infection became undetectable. Study-level results: Effector/memory and HPV-specific T cells were not isolated, and association timing is unknown.

Germline CDR1 and CDR2: SGHTA and FQGNSA. CDR3 length equals 12 residues. Trimming removed 3 bases at V and 6 bases at J, with 9 bases between. Only in-frame clones appear in the TCRdb table, and some are missing; sequencing was by immunoSEQ multiplex PCR. The sample holds about 20,000 clones. Comments on this clone: Antigen: not known. The read terminates 3 residues before the CDR3 end, so the remaining end is supplied by the germline J gene.

V is TRBV7-2 and J is TRBJ2-7; the D gene is possibly TRBD2 (6 bases). Sequences were obtained from blood buffy coat. This TCR came from a woman between 18 and 75 years old with a cervical HPV16 infection that either progressed to CIN3+ or cleared (not recorded which). CDR3 DNA, as far as it was read: TGTGCCAGCAGCTTCCAGGGACTCGAG. Its translation is CASSFQGLE. The full CDR3 protein reads CASSFQGLEQYF.